This TCR beta chain was sequenced in a study of cytomegalovirus exposure and HLA in healthy donors. 13 Jbeta primers and 60 Vbeta primers were used for the PCR. Repertoires were generated with immunoSEQ multiplex PCR, while TCRdb's copy carries only in-frame clones and drops some. This sample has 90,000 to 100,000 clones, with 60% to 85% found just once. Broader study findings: Researchers reported in a later analysis that a missense DCLRE1C variant was tied to TCR beta V- and J-gene trimming.

Of note for this clone: Antigen specificity is unknown.

The CDR3 runs 15 residues. Germline values: CDR1 SEHNR, CDR2 FQNEAQ (reference sequence). The germline V and J ends were trimmed by 4 bases and 2 bases, with 15 bases remaining between them. The sample consisted of PBMCs. This receptor was identified in a woman aged 35 to 49 in good health and CMV-seronegative. The rearrangement links TRBV7-9 to TRBJ2-7, with D maybe TRBD2 (5 bases). CDR3 sequence reads: CASSSPTVGAYEQYF. CDR3 DNA sequence: TGTGCCAGCAGCTCCCCGACCGTCGGGGCCTACGAGCAGTACTTC.